The clone carrying this T cell receptor beta chain was counted ten times or more. The antigen is unknown. The CDR3 sequence is 16 residues long. Trimming pared 4 bases from V and 2 bases from J, leaving 18 bases between. Germline CDR1 SEHNR, CDR2 FQNEAQ (reference sequence). TCRdb itself ran the reads through MiXCR, one entry per CDR3 protein. The table has roughly 640,000 distinct CDR3 sequences, less than 25% seen once; the top ten hold approximately 8.2%. The source of the sample is a study of T cell repertoires in cytomegalovirus infection. Background on the study: An indication of both CMV infection and matching HLA type came from public TCR beta signatures. General observations from the study: Based on cumulative public TCR beta family frequency, carriers of CMV plus the relevant HLA were identified.

The sequencing input was CD8+ T cells from PBMCs. This TCR was sampled from a human donor in good health (CMV status not recorded). Some clones in this sample may be carry-over from other donors' samples. V is TRBV7-9 and J is TRBJ2-7; D is possibly TRBD1 or TRBD2 (6 bases each). DNA for the CDR3: TGTGCCAGCAGCTCCGTCGGTAGGGGGGCGACCTACGAGCAGTACTTC. As protein: CASSSVGRGATYEQYF.